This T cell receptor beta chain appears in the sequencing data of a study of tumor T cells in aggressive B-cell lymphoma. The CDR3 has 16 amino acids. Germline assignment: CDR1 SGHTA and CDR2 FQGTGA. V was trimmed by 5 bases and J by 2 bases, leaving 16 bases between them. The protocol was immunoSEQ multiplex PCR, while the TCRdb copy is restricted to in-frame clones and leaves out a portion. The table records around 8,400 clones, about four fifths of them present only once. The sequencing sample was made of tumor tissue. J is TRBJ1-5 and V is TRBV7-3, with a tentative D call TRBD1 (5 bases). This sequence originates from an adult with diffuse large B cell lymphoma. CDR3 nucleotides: TGTGCCAGCAGCCCGGGGGGAGGGACGGGCAATCAGCCCCAGCATTTT. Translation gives CASSPGGGTGNQPQHF.